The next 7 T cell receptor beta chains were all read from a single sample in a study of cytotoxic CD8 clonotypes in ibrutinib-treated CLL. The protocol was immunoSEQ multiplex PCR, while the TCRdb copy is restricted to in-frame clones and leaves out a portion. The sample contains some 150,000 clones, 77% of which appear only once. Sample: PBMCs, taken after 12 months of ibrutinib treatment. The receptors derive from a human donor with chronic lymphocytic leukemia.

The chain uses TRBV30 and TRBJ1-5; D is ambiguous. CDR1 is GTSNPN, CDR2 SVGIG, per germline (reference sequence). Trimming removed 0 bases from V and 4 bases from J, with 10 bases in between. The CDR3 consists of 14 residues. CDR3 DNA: TGTGCCTGGAGTGTCTTCTCGGAAAATCAGCCCCAGCATTTT. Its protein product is CAWSVFSENQPQHF.

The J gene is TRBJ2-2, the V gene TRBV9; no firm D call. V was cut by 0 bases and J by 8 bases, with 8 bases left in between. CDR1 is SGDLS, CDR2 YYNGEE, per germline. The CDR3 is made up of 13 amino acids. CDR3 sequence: CASSVDFGGELFF. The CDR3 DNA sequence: TGTGCCAGCAGCGTAGACTTTGGAGGGGAGCTGTTTTTT.

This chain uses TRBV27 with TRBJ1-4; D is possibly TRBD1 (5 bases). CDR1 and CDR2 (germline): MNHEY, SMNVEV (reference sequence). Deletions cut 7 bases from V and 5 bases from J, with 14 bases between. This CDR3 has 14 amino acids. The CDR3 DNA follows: TGTGCCAGCACGGAGTCGGGGGGGAATGAAAAACTGTTTTTT. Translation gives CASTESGGNEKLFF.

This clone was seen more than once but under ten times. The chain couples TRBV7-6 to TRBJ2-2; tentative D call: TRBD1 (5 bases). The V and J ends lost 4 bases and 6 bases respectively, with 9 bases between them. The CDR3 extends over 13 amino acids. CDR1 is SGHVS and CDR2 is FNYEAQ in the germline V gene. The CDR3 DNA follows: TGTGCCAGCAGCTCAGGGTGGGCCGGGGAGCTGTTTTTT. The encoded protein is CASSSGWAGELFF.

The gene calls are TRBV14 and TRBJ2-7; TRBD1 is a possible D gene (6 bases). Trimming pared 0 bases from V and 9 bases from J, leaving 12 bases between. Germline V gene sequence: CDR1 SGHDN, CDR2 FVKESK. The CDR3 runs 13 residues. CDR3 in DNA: TGTGCCAGCAGCCAAGAGGTCCCAGGGGTGCAGTACTTC. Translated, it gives CASSQEVPGVQYF.

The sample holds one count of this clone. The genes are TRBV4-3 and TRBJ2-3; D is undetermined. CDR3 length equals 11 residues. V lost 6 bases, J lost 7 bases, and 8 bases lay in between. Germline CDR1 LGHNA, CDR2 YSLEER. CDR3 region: CASSDINTQYF. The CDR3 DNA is TGCGCCAGCAGTGACATCAATACGCAGTATTTT.

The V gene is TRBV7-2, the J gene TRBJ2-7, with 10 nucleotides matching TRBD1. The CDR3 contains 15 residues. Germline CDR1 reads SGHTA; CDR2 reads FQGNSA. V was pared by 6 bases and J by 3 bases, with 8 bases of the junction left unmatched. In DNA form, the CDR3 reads TGTGCCAGCAGTCCAAGGACAGGGGGTTACTACGAGCAGTACTTC. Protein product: CASSPRTGGYYEQYF.